The next 9 T cell receptor beta chains were all read from a single sample in a study of human T cells and chemical hapten exposure (dated by TCRdb to the early 2020s). The library was obtained by RACE. TCRdb shows the sequencer as NextSeq 500. TCRdb applied fastp at Q25 and MiXCR to the public reads, then kept only in-frame beta chains. Rows with a matching CDR3 protein are joined into one entry that keeps the most common DNA and genes. Recorded for this sample are about 360,000 distinct CDR3 sequences; roughly 6.9% of them occurred a single time. Clones ranked in the top ten supply approximately 8.9% of the sample. This specimen's time point label, per the study, means: patch test 1, 2 weeks after DPC sensitization. Taken with the paper, the label for treatment or condition translates to: therapeutic diphenylcyclopropenone sensitization with weekly scalp DPC. The specimen was whole blood, collected in connection with sensitization to the hapten diphenylcyclopropenone (DPC). These receptors came from a woman between 18 and 29 years old with alopecia areata. Some clones in this sample may be carry-over from other donors' samples.

This clonotype was counted at least ten times. The V gene is TRBV6-5, the J gene TRBJ2-5; TRBD2 aligns across 10 bases. Looked up from germline, CDR1 is MNHEY and CDR2 is SVGAGI. Losses at the gene ends were 0 bases for V and 3 bases for J; bases not matched to a gene: 7. The CDR3 spans 17 residues. The CDR3 region has the DNA TGTGCCAGCAGTTACTCGAAGACTAGCGGGTACAAAGAGACCCAGTACTTC. As protein: CASSYSKTSGYKETQYF.

This clonotype came up many times. The V call is TRBV7-8, the J call TRBJ1-3; TRBD1 matches 7 bases. Trimming at V came to 5 bases and at J to 0 bases, leaving 13 bases not matched to a gene. Germline lookup yields CDR1 SGHVS and CDR2 FQNEAQ. The CDR3 consists of 18 residues. CDR3 residues: CASSADRGGGHSGNTIYF. The CDR3 coding sequence is TGTGCCAGCAGCGCCGACAGAGGGGGCGGACACTCTGGAAACACCATATATTTT.

In its sample, this clonotype was seen a few times. The chain is built from TRBV29-1 and TRBJ1-2; maybe TRBD1 (6 bases). The germline V gene encodes CDR1 SQVTM and CDR2 ANQGSEA. CDR3 length: 13 amino acids. V was cut by 5 bases and J by 1 base, with 11 bases left in between. CDR3 coding DNA: TGCAGCGTTATGGCAGGGGTTAACTATGGCTACACCTTC. It translates to CSVMAGVNYGYTF.

This clonotype occurred many times. The chain combines TRBV20-1 with TRBJ1-2; D is undetermined. Trimming pared 4 bases from V and 8 bases from J, leaving 14 bases between. Germline V CDR1 and CDR2: DFQATT, SNEGSKA (reference sequence). The CDR3 is made up of 12 amino acids. CDR3 coding DNA: TGCAGTGCTAATAGTGGGGTAGGAGGCTACACCTTC. Amino acids: CSANSGVGGYTF.

This rearrangement joins TRBV28 to TRBJ2-3; D is perhaps TRBD1 or TRBD2 (6 bases each). Germline V gene lookup returns CDR1 MDHEN and CDR2 SYDVKM. The germline V and J ends were trimmed by 6 bases and 3 bases, with 16 bases remaining between them. The CDR3 has 15 residues. The CDR3 DNA reads as TGTGCCAGCAGCCCGAGGGGGGAAGGGACAGATACGCAGTATTTT. It is translated as CASSPRGEGTDTQYF.

The V gene is TRBV6-5, the J gene TRBJ2-5, with D perhaps TRBD1 (7 bases). V was clipped by 6 bases and J by 9 bases, with 23 bases between them. The CDR3 runs 15 residues. Germline CDR1 MNHEY, CDR2 SVGAGI. The CDR3 region is CASSPSTGVTGAQYF. The CDR3 coding sequence is TGTGCCAGCAGCCCCTCCACAGGGGTGACGGGGGCCCAGTACTTC.

This clonotype came up a few times. The V and J genes are TRBV20-1 and TRBJ1-1; TRBD1 might be the D (5 bases). The germline gives CDR1 DFQATT, CDR2 SNEGSKA (reference sequence). This CDR3 has 13 residues. V was pared by 6 bases and J by 1 base, with 12 bases between. The CDR3 DNA reads as TGCAGTGCCCCGGGAGGGGAGAACACTGAAGCTTTCTTT. Translated: CSAPGGENTEAFF.

This clonotype was detected many times. This rearrangement joins TRBV2 to TRBJ1-2; D gene unclear. The V and J ends lost 4 bases and 8 bases respectively, with 11 bases between them. This CDR3 region has 12 residues. Germline V lookup: CDR1 SNHLY, CDR2 FYNNEI. CDR3 region: CASSVRTAGYTF. CDR3 sequence (DNA): TGTGCCAGCAGTGTACGGACCGCAGGCTACACCTTC.

This clonotype was detected only a few times. V and J are TRBV6-1 and TRBJ2-7; 10 bases agree with TRBD1. Germline V CDR1 and CDR2: MNHNS, SASEGT. Trimming removed 6 bases from V and 6 bases from J; junction bases left unmatched: 8. The CDR3 contains 14 residues. In nucleotides, the CDR3 is TGTGCCAGCAGCGTAGGGACAGGGGTAAGCGAGCAGTACTTC. This codes for CASSVGTGVSEQYF.